The 27 T cell receptor beta chains reported below all come from one sample, sequenced in a study of T cells of healthy individuals. Each CDR3 protein is one row after TCRdb ran MiXCR on the 5' RACE reads. The table records approximately 52,000 distinct CDR3 sequences, about 14% of them present only once. These receptors were obtained from a human donor in good health.

This clonotype was counted at least ten times. The chain carries TRBV7-2 and TRBJ2-1; no reliable D call. The CDR3 has 12 amino acids. V dropped 0 bases and J dropped 10 bases, with 7 bases sitting between them. Germline CDR1 SGHTA, CDR2 FQGNSA. The CDR3 protein is CASSLAGREQFF. CDR3 coding DNA: TGTGCCAGCAGCTTAGCTGGAAGGGAGCAGTTCTTC.

This clonotype was counted between two and nine times. The genes are TRBV15 and TRBJ1-2; D might be TRBD1 (5 bases). The germline CDR1 and CDR2 sequences are LNHNV and YYDKDF (reference sequence). V lost 0 bases and J lost 5, with 13 bases in between. This CDR3 is 15 amino acids long. CDR3 protein: CATSRDREGAYGYTF. In DNA, the CDR3 is TGTGCCACCAGCAGAGATCGGGAAGGGGCATATGGCTACACCTTC.

The gene calls are TRBV3-1 and TRBJ2-5; D is perhaps TRBD1 (6 bases). The CDR3 totals 15 residues. The germline gives CDR1 LGHDT, CDR2 YNNKEL (reference sequence). V was cut by 7 bases and J by 1 base, with 16 bases left in between. CDR3 sequence reads: CASTATGRGQETQYF. In DNA, the CDR3 is TGTGCCAGCACCGCAACGGGCAGGGGCCAAGAGACCCAGTACTTC.

This clonotype was picked up one time. The V gene is TRBV3-1, the J gene TRBJ2-7; D is perhaps TRBD2 (6 bases). With 4 bases removed from V and 1 base from J, the gap between germline ends came to 14 bases. CDR1 and CDR2 (germline): LGHDT, YNNKEL (reference sequence). The CDR3 covers 15 residues. The CDR3 coding sequence is TGTGCCAGCAGCCCAACTATCCGGGGGTCCTACGAGCAGTACTTC. Its translation: CASSPTIRGSYEQYF.

Many counts were recorded for this clonotype. Germline and junction disagree at one end, which may indicate a read error. The chain uses TRBV29-1 and TRBJ1-3; D gene uncertain. The V gene's germline CDR1 is SQVTM and CDR2 ANQGSEA. This CDR3 region has 11 residues. Written as DNA, the CDR3 is TGCACCGTTTTCTCTGGAAACACCATATATTTT. Translating gives CTVFSGNTIYF.

There are many counts of this clonotype. This chain joins TRBV19 and TRBJ2-7, with 9 bases aligning to TRBD1. J lost 7 bases, V lost 3 bases, and 13 bases had no gene match. The V gene's germline CDR1 is LNHDA and CDR2 SQIVND (reference sequence). This CDR3 comprises 16 residues. The DNA for the CDR3 is TGTGCCAGTAGTATCGGACAGGGGAGCGGATTACGAGAGCAGTACTTC. This codes for CASSIGQGSGLREQYF.

This clonotype was seen at least ten times. V gene TRBV29-1 combines with J gene TRBJ2-3, with D possibly matching TRBD2 (7 bases). V was trimmed by 8 bases and J by 2 bases, leaving 17 bases between them. The CDR3 spans 14 residues. Germline-derived CDR1 and CDR2 are SQVTM and ANQGSEA. In DNA form, the CDR3 reads TGCAGCTTCTGCCGCGGGGGCAACACAGATACGCAGTATTTT. It encodes CSFCRGGNTDTQYF.

The chain uses TRBV6-5 and TRBJ1-2, with D unresolved. The V gene lost 6 bases and the J gene lost 5 bases, with 16 bases spanning the gap. This CDR3 comprises 14 residues. CDR1 and CDR2 (germline): MNHEY, SVGAGI. In nucleotides, the CDR3 is TGTGCCAGCAGCCACGGGATCGAAGTATATGGCTACACCTTC. This encodes CASSHGIEVYGYTF.

This clonotype was observed once. This clone may be a read error of a much larger clone one base away. This chain connects TRBV18 to TRBJ1-5; no clear D gene. CDR1 and CDR2 from the germline V gene are KGHSH and LQKENI. V lost 6 bases, J lost 5 bases, and 14 bases lay in between. The CDR3 extends over 14 amino acids. CDR3 sequence reads: CASSGSPIDQPQHF. The CDR3 bases are TGTGCCAGCTCGGGCAGCCCCATTGATCAGCCCCAGCATTTT.

This clonotype was counted at least ten times. This sequence joins TRBV20-1 and TRBJ2-3; 12 bases match TRBD2. V shed 1 base and J 2 bases; nucleotides not matched to a gene: 7. The CDR3 covers 17 residues. Germline V lookup: CDR1 DFQATT, CDR2 SNEGSKA (reference sequence). For the CDR3, the DNA is TGCAGTGCTAGAGCCACTCTAGCGGGAGGGATCACAGATACGCAGTATTTT. Residues: CSARATLAGGITDTQYF.

The sample holds many counts of this clonotype. This chain links TRBV24-1 with TRBJ2-3; maybe TRBD1 (7 bases). The CDR3 is 16 amino acids. Deletions cut 3 bases from V and 2 bases from J, with 14 bases between. Looked up from germline, CDR1 is KGHDR and CDR2 is SFDVKD. DNA of the CDR3: TGTGCCACCAGTGATGCGGAGGGGGCGATCACAGATACGCAGTATTTT. Translation: CATSDAEGAITDTQYF.

This clonotype was seen more than once but under ten times. The chain recombines TRBV27 with TRBJ2-1, with a possible D match to TRBD1 (6 bases). The germline V gene has CDR1 MNHEY and CDR2 SMNVEV (reference sequence). Trimming left V 5 bases short and J 4 bases short, with 39 bases between. The CDR3 has 23 amino acids. The DNA for the CDR3 is TGTGCCAGCAGTCTAACGTGGGGTAGAGGGGGTACAGGCGGACCTACGGGTTACAATGAGCAGTTCTTC. Protein product: CASSLTWGRGGTGGPTGYNEQFF.

This clonotype has a handful of counts. The chain has TRBV11-2 and TRBJ2-1, with 7 bases aligning to TRBD2. V shed 6 bases and J 8 bases; nucleotides not matched to a gene: 10. CDR1 SGHAT and CDR2 FQNNGV come from the germline V gene. The CDR3 is 14 amino acids. This CDR3 reads CASRPAGTRDEQFF. DNA of the CDR3: TGTGCCAGCAGGCCAGCGGGGACCCGGGATGAGCAGTTCTTC.

This clonotype was seen a handful of times. The V call is TRBV20-1, the J call TRBJ2-7; weak D call: TRBD1 (5 bases). The ends were cut back, 1 base at V and 0 bases at J, with 7 bases in the middle. CDR3 length equals 13 residues. CDR1 and CDR2 from the germline V gene are DFQATT and SNEGSKA (reference sequence). DNA of the CDR3: TGCAGTGCTAGAGCAGACAGCTCCTACGAGCAGTACTTC. The encoded protein is CSARADSSYEQYF.

The chain's CDR3 is CASSYLRGQPAYSGANVLTF. The CDR3 region has the DNA TGTGCCAGCAGTTACTTAAGGGGACAGCCCGCATATTCTGGGGCCAACGTCCTGACTTTC. This chain connects TRBV6-5 to TRBJ2-6; 7 nucleotides agree with TRBD1. The CDR3 is 20 residues long. Per germline, CDR1 MNHEY and CDR2 SVGAGI. J was trimmed by 1 base and V by 1 base; bases with no gene match: 13.

This sequence joins TRBV7-2 and TRBJ1-5, with D hard to call. V was clipped by 1 base and J by 3 bases, with 4 bases between them. This CDR3 spans 13 amino acids. CDR1 is SGHTA and CDR2 is FQGNSA in the germline V gene. The CDR3 region is CASSLGVNQPQHF. The CDR3 coding sequence is TGTGCCAGCAGCTTAGGGGTCAATCAGCCCCAGCATTTT.

The chain uses TRBV20-1 and TRBJ1-2; 8 bases map to TRBD1. CDR3 length equals 14 residues. CDR1 and CDR2 from the germline V gene are DFQATT and SNEGSKA (reference sequence). With V trimmed by 4 bases and J by 7 bases, 11 bases remained unmatched. The CDR3 region is CSATNRGKLSGYTF. CDR3 bases: TGCAGTGCTACGAACAGGGGGAAGCTAAGTGGCTACACCTTC.

This clonotype was recorded at least ten times. The chain carries TRBV20-1 and TRBJ2-7; 10 nucleotides align to TRBD1. This CDR3 spans 14 amino acids. Germline loops: CDR1 DFQATT, CDR2 SNEGSKA (reference sequence). The V segment lost 5 bases and the J segment 6 bases; nucleotides outside the gene matches: 10. CDR3 sequence (DNA): TGCAGTGCTCATGGCTCCGGGACAGGGGCCGAGCAGTACTTC. Translated, it gives CSAHGSGTGAEQYF.

This chain links TRBV18 with TRBJ2-7; possibly TRBD2 for D (6 bases). The CDR3 covers 14 residues. CDR1 is KGHSH and CDR2 is LQKENI in the germline V gene. V was trimmed by 1 base and J by 6 bases, leaving 13 bases between them. The CDR3 DNA reads TGTGCCAGCTCACCACAAGGGAGGTTACGCGAGCAGTACTTC. Protein sequence: CASSPQGRLREQYF.

This clonotype was recorded at least ten times. The V and J genes are TRBV6-1 and TRBJ1-5; D is ambiguous. The germline gives CDR1 MNHNS, CDR2 SASEGT. The CDR3 covers 17 residues. With 6 bases removed from V and 3 bases from J, the gap between germline ends came to 21 bases. CDR3 protein: CASSLQSPALSNQPQHF. CDR3 bases: TGTGCCAGCAGCCTTCAAAGTCCTGCTCTATCCAATCAGCCCCAGCATTTT.

This chain uses TRBV24-1 with TRBJ1-5; 7 bases line up with TRBD1. This CDR3 has 15 amino acids. Trimming removed 4 bases from V and 4 bases from J; junction bases left unmatched: 6. Looked up from germline, CDR1 is KGHDR and CDR2 is SFDVKD. CDR3 residues: CATSEGDRVNQPQHF. The CDR3, as DNA: TGTGCCACCAGTGAGGGAGACAGGGTGAATCAGCCCCAGCATTTT.

This clonotype came up many times. The chain carries TRBV6-1 and TRBJ2-5; D gene ambiguous. The CDR3 has 14 amino acids. V was pared by 6 bases and J by 0 bases, with 11 bases between. Looked up from germline, CDR1 is MNHNS and CDR2 is SASEGT. The CDR3 DNA reads TGTGCCAGCAGCCAGACACGGAACCAAGAGACCCAGTACTTC. It yields the protein CASSQTRNQETQYF.

The J gene is TRBJ2-7, the V gene TRBV12-1; the table's TRBD2 call for D was not verified on the DNA. TRBV12-1 is flagged as a pseudogene. This CDR3 comprises 15 residues. As DNA, the CDR3 is TGTGCCAGCAGCATGGGACCTACCAGGGACTACGAGCAGTACTTC. It translates to CASSMGPTRDYEQYF.

As for this clonotype: Possible read error: a much larger clone is one base away. J is TRBJ1-6 and V is TRBV3-1, with D possibly matching TRBD1 (6 bases). V lost 8 bases and J lost 5, with 19 bases in between. Germline V gene data show CDR1 as LGHDT and CDR2 as YNNKEL (reference sequence). The CDR3 contains 16 residues. CDR3 protein: CASATRGGDDNSPLHF. The CDR3 bases are TGTGCCAGCGCCACTAGGGGGGGCGATGATAATTCACCCCTCCACTTT.

CDR3 in DNA: TGTGCCAGCGGAAGTGACCAGGGCAGCGAGACCCAGTACTTC. Protein: CASGSDQGSETQYF. The rearrangement links TRBV2 to TRBJ2-5; D might be TRBD1 (5 bases). Germline CDR1 reads SNHLY; CDR2 reads FYNNEI. Trimming shortened V by 8 bases and J by 5 bases, and 18 bases separated the two germline ends. The CDR3 sequence is 14 residues long.

The chain employs TRBV27 and TRBJ2-2; D is possibly TRBD1 (6 bases). The germline V and J ends were trimmed by 6 bases and 2 bases, with 22 bases remaining between them. Germline V gene data show CDR1 as MNHEY and CDR2 as SMNVEV (reference sequence). This CDR3 is 18 amino acids long. The CDR3 protein is CASSILAAGELNTGELFF. CDR3 nucleotides: TGTGCCAGCAGCATATTGGCGGCAGGGGAACTTAACACCGGGGAGCTGTTTTTT.

Concerning this clonotype: The conserved final phenylalanine or tryptophan is absent from the CDR3, which likely points to a read error. The chain couples TRBV6-5 to TRBJ1-2; a possible D gene is TRBD1 (5 bases). Germline loops: CDR1 MNHEY, CDR2 SVGAGI. Trimming removed 6 bases at V and 4 bases at J, with 12 bases between. The CDR3 is made up of 13 amino acids. CDR3 residues: CASRLTEAYGYTL. The DNA of the CDR3 is TGTGCCAGCAGGCTGACAGAAGCCTATGGCTACACCTTA.